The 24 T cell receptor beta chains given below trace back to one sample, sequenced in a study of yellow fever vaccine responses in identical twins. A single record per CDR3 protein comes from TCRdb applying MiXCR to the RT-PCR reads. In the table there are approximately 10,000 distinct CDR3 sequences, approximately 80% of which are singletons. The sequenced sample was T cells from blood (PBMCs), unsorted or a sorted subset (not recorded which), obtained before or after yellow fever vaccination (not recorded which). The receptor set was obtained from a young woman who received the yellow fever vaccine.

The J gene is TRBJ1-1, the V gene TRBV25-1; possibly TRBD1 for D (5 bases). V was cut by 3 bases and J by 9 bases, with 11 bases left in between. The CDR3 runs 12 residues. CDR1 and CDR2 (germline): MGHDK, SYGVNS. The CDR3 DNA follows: TGTGCCAGCAGTGATCTGGGGGTGAAAGCTTTCTTT. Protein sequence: CASSDLGVKAFF. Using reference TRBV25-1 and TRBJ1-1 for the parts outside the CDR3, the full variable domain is EADIYQTPRYLVIGTGKKITLECSQTMGHDKMYWYQQDPGMELHLIHYSYGVNSTEKGDLSSESTVSRIRTEHFPLTLESARPSHTSQYLCASSDLGVKAFFGQGTRLTVV.

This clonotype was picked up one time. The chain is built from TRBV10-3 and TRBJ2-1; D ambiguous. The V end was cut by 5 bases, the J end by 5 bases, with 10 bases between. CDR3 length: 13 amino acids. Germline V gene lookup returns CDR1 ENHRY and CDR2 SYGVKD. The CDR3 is CAISRVWDNEQFF. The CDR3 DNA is TGTGCCATCAGTAGGGTTTGGGACAATGAGCAGTTCTTC.

CDR3: CASSEGAGRTDTQYF. CDR3 in DNA: TGCGCCAGCAGTGAGGGGGCAGGGAGGACAGATACGCAGTATTTT. The chain has TRBV10-1 and TRBJ2-3, with D possibly matching TRBD2 (6 bases). V lost 2 bases to trimming and J lost 3 bases, with 12 bases between them. Germline V gene lookup returns CDR1 WNHNN and CDR2 SYGVQD (reference sequence). The CDR3 consists of 15 residues.

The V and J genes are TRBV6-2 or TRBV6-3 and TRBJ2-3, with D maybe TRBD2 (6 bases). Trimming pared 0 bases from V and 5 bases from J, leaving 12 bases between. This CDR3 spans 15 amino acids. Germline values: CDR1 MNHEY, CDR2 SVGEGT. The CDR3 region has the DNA TGTGCCAGCAGTTACTCGACGGAGGGTAGAGATACGCAGTATTTT. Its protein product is CASSYSTEGRDTQYF.

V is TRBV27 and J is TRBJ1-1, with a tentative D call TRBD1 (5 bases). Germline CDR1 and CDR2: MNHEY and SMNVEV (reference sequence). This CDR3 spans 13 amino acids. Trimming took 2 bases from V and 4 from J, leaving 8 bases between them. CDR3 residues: CASSLAGGTEAFF. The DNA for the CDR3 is TGTGCCAGCAGTTTAGCCGGGGGCACTGAAGCTTTCTTT.

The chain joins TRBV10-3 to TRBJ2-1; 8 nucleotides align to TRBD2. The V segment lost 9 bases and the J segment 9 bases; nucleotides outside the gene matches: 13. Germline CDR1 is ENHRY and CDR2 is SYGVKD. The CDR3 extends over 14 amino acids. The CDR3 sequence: CAMGGSGTHSEQFF. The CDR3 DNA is TGTGCCATGGGGGGTAGCGGGACTCACAGTGAGCAGTTCTTC.

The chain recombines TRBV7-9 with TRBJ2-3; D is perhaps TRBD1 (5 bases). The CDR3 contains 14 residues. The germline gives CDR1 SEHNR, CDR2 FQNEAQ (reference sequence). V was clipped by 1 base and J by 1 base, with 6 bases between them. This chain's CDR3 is CASSLEQGTDTQYF. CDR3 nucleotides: TGTGCCAGCAGCTTAGAACAGGGCACAGATACGCAGTATTTT.

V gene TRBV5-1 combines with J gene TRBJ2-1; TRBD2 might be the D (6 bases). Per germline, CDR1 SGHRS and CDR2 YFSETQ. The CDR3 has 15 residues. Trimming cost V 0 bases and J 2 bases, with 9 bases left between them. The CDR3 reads CASSLDGSAYNEQFF. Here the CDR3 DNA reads TGCGCCAGCAGCTTGGACGGGAGTGCCTACAATGAGCAGTTCTTC.

This CDR3 reads CASSLDTSSSYNEQFF. The CDR3 DNA follows: TGTGCCAGCAGTTTAGACACATCGAGCTCCTACAATGAGCAGTTCTTC. The chain is built from TRBV27 and TRBJ2-1, with D unclear. The CDR3 is 16 amino acids. Trimming stripped 2 bases from V and 0 bases from J, with 11 bases between. Per germline, CDR1 MNHEY and CDR2 SMNVEV (reference sequence).

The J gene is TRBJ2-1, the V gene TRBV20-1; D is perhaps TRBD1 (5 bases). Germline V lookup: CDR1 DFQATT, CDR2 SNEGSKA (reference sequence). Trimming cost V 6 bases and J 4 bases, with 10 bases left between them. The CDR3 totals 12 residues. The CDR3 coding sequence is TGCAGTGCGACAGAGACTTACAATGAGCAGTTCTTC. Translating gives CSATETYNEQFF.

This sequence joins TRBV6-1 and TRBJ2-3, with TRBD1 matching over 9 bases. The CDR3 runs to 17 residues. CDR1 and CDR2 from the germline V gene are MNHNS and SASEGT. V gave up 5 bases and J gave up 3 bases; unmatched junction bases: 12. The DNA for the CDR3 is TGTGCCAGCAGTAATCTACAGGGGGCGAGTGGGACAGATACGCAGTATTTT. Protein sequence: CASSNLQGASGTDTQYF.

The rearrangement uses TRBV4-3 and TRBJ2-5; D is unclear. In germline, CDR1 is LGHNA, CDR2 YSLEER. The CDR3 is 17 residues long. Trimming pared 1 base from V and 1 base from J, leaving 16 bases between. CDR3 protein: CASSQGVSSRIQETQYF. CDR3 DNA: TGCGCCAGCAGCCAAGGGGTTTCCTCGCGGATCCAAGAGACCCAGTACTTC.

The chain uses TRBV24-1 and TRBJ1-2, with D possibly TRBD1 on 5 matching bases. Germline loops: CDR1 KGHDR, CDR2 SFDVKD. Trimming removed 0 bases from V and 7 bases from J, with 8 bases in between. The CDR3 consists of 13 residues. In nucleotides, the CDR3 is TGTGCCACCAGTGATTTGACAGGCTCTGGCTACACCTTC. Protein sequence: CATSDLTGSGYTF.

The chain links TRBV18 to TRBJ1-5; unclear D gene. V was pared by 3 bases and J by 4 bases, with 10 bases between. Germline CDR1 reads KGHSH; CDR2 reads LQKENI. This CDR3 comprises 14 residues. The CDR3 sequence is CASSPMEINQPQHF. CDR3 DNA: TGTGCCAGCTCACCGATGGAGATAAATCAGCCCCAGCATTTT.

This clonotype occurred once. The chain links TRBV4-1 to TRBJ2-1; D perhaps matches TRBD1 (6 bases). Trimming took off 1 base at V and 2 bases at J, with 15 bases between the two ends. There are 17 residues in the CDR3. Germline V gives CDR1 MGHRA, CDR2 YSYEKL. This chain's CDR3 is CASSQGRGGRPYNEQFF. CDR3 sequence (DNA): TGCGCCAGCAGCCAAGGCAGGGGTGGTAGACCCTACAATGAGCAGTTCTTC.

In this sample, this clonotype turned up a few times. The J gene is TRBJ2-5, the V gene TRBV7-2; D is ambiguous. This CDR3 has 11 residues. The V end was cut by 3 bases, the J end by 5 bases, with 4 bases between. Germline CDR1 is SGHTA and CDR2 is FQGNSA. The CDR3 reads CASSFGETQYF. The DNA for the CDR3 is TGTGCCAGCAGCTTTGGTGAGACCCAGTACTTC.

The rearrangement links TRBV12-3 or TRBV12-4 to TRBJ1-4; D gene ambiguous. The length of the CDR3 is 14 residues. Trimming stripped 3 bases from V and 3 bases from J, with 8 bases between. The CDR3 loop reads CASSLRVPNEKLFF. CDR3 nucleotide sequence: TGTGCCAGCAGTTTGAGGGTTCCTAATGAAAAACTGTTTTTT.

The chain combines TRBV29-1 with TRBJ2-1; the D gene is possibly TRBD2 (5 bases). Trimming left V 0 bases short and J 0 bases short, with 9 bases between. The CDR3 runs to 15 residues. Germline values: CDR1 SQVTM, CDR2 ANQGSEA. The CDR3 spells CSVEDPRGSYNEQFF. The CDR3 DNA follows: TGCAGCGTTGAAGACCCCCGGGGCTCCTACAATGAGCAGTTCTTC.

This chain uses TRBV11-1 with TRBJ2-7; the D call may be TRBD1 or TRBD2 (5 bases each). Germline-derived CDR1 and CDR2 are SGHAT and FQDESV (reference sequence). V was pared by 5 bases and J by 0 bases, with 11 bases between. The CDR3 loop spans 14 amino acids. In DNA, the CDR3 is TGTGCCAGCAGCCCCAGGGACCACTCCTACGAGCAGTACTTC. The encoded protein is CASSPRDHSYEQYF.

CDR3 amino acids: CASSDKDPGPEQYV. DNA for the CDR3: TGTGCCAGCAGTGACAAGGACCCGGGGCCCGAGCAGTACGTC. The gene calls are TRBV6-4 and TRBJ2-7, with D perhaps given as TRBD1 or TRBD2 (5 bases each). Trimming took off 2 bases at V and 6 bases at J, with 14 bases between the two ends. The CDR3 loop spans 14 amino acids. Germline values: CDR1 MRHNA, CDR2 SNTAGT.

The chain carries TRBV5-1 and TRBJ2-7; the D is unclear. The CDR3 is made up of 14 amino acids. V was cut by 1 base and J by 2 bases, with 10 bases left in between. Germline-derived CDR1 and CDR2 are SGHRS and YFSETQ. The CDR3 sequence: CASSLTSTTYEQYF. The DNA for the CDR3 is TGCGCCAGCAGCTTGACGTCGACAACCTACGAGCAGTACTTC.

DNA of the CDR3: TGTGCCAGCAGCTTAGTGGGGAAGGAGCAGTTCTTC. Translation gives CASSLVGKEQFF. This chain joins TRBV11-1 and TRBJ2-1; D gene unclear. The germline gives CDR1 SGHAT, CDR2 FQDESV (reference sequence). The length of the CDR3 is 12 residues. Trimming took off 1 base at V and 10 bases at J, with 8 bases between the two ends.

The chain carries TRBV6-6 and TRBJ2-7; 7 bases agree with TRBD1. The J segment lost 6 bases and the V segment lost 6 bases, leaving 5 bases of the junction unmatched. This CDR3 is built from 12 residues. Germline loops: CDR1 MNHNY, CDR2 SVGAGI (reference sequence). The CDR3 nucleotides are TGTGCCAGCAGCCAGACAGGGAGCGAGCAGTACTTC. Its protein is CASSQTGSEQYF.

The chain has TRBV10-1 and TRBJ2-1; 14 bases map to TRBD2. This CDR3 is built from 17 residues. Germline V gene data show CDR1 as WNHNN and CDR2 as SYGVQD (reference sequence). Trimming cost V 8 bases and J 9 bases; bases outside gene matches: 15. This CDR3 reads CASPGGGTSGGYGEQFF. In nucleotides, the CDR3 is TGCGCCAGCCCGGGCGGGGGGACTAGCGGGGGATATGGTGAGCAGTTCTTC.